The next 17 T cell receptor beta chains were all read from a single sample in a study of CD8 T cells in Susac syndrome. Random hexamers were used to reverse transcribe an amount of about 0.5 to 1 ug RNA. One entry per CDR3 protein results from TCRdb running MiXCR on the immunoSEQ multiplex PCR reads. The repertoire holds under 350,000 distinct CDR3 sequences, with 92% as singletons. Material: CD4+ T cells from PBMCs. These receptors originate from a human donor with multiple sclerosis.

The V gene is TRBV6-5, the J gene TRBJ2-7; possible D gene TRBD1, 6 bases. CDR1 and CDR2 (germline): MNHEY, SVGAGI. V lost 0 bases to trimming and J lost 2 bases, with 17 bases between them. The CDR3 runs 17 residues. CDR3 sequence (DNA): TGTGCCAGCAGTTACTCAAAAACGTCCGGGACACCCTACGAGCAGTACTTC. This gives the protein CASSYSKTSGTPYEQYF.

This rearrangement joins TRBV30 to TRBJ2-1; D might be TRBD1 (5 bases). CDR3 length: 15 amino acids. Germline V gene sequence: CDR1 GTSNPN, CDR2 SVGIG (reference sequence). V shed 7 bases and J shed 0 bases, with 16 bases lying between them. For the CDR3, the DNA is TGTGCCTCATCGTCAGGGTCGTCCTCCTACAATGAGCAGTTCTTC. This translates into CASSSGSSSYNEQFF. Full variable domain (outside the CDR3, taken from reference TRBV30 and TRBJ2-1): SQTIHQWPATLVQPVGSPLSLECTVEGTSNPNLYWYRQAAGRGLQLLFYSVGIGQISSEVPQNLSASRPQDRQFILSSKKLLLSDSGFYLCASSSGSSSYNEQFFGPGTRLTVL.

This chain uses TRBV4-2 with TRBJ2-6; a weak D match, TRBD2 (7 bases). Germline V lookup: CDR1 LGHNA, CDR2 YNFKEQ. This CDR3 is 20 amino acids long. Trimming cost V 4 bases and J 4 bases, with 26 bases left between them. As DNA, the CDR3 is TGTGCCAGCAGCCGTCATGCGGGGGCCACAAGTCGAAGGGGGGCCAACGTCCTGACTTTC. This sequence encodes CASSRHAGATSRRGANVLTF.

The chain joins TRBV20-1 to TRBJ2-2; the match to TRBD2 covers 9 bases. V lost 3 bases and J lost 4; bases outside the gene matches: 12. This CDR3 has 17 residues. Looked up from germline, CDR1 is DFQATT and CDR2 is SNEGSKA (reference sequence). This CDR3 is CSASTPVTSGSTGELFF. The CDR3 nucleotides read TGCAGTGCTAGTACCCCGGTTACTAGCGGGTCCACCGGGGAGCTGTTTTTT.

V usage is TRBV5-1 and J usage is TRBJ2-6; D gene ambiguous. CDR1 SGHRS and CDR2 YFSETQ come from the germline V gene. This CDR3 is 15 amino acids long. V was trimmed by 3 bases and J by 3 bases, leaving 10 bases between them. DNA for the CDR3: TGCGCCAGCAGCTCCGACACGGGTGGGGCCAACGTCCTGACTTTC. It translates to CASSSDTGGANVLTF.

This chain joins TRBV29-1 and TRBJ1-5; D perhaps matches TRBD1 (6 bases). The V end was cut by 7 bases, the J end by 4 bases, with 20 bases between. The CDR3 runs 15 residues. Germline CDR1 SQVTM, CDR2 ANQGSEA. CDR3 DNA sequence: TGCAGCGCCGTGGACAGCCCCGGACTGAATCAGCCCCAGCATTTT. This codes for CSAVDSPGLNQPQHF.

The genes are TRBV20-1 and TRBJ1-1, with D uncertain. This CDR3 spans 14 amino acids. The V gene's germline CDR1 is DFQATT and CDR2 SNEGSKA (reference sequence). The germline V and J ends were trimmed by 0 bases and 4 bases, with 12 bases remaining between them. CDR3: CSARDFLLPTEAFF. The CDR3 bases are TGCAGTGCTAGAGATTTCTTACTCCCCACTGAAGCTTTCTTT.

This clonotype has a single count. The gene calls are TRBV5-1 and TRBJ2-7, with TRBD2 identical over 7 bases. With V trimmed by 0 bases and J by 2 bases, 5 bases remained unmatched. The CDR3 has 15 residues. Looked up from germline, CDR1 is SGHRS and CDR2 is YFSETQ. The CDR3 coding sequence is TGCGCCAGCAGCTTGGGGGGGGGAACAGCCTACGAGCAGTACTTC. Protein: CASSLGGGTAYEQYF.

This sequence joins TRBV12-3 or TRBV12-4 and TRBJ2-7; TRBD1 matches 8 bases. With V trimmed by 3 bases and J by 6 bases, 4 bases remained unmatched. The CDR3 spans 13 residues. For the CDR3, the DNA is TGTGCCAGCAGTTTCGGGACAGGCAGCGAGCAGTACTTC. This translates into CASSFGTGSEQYF.

The gene calls are TRBV6-1 and TRBJ1-4; no definite D call. CDR3 length: 15 residues. V gave up 2 bases and J gave up 4 bases, with 11 bases separating them. CDR1 is MNHNS, CDR2 SASEGT, per germline. CDR3: CASSESGQRNEKLFF. DNA for the CDR3: TGTGCCAGCAGTGAAAGTGGCCAGCGTAATGAAAAACTGTTTTTT.

The rearrangement joins TRBV5-4 to TRBJ2-2; 10 nucleotides line up with TRBD1. V was pared by 0 bases and J by 4 bases, with 3 bases of the junction left unmatched. Germline V gene data show CDR1 as SGHNT and CDR2 as YYREEE (reference sequence). CDR3 length equals 16 residues. The CDR3 region has the DNA TGTGCCAGCAGCTTGGCCGGGACAGGGGTCACCGGGGAGCTGTTTTTT. Residues: CASSLAGTGVTGELFF. Based on the CDR3 plus reference TRBV5-4 and TRBJ2-2, the full variable domain is ETGVTQSPTHLIKTRGQQVTLRCSSQSGHNTVSWYQQALGQGPQFIFQYYREEENGRGNFPPRFSGLQFPNYSSELNVNALELDDSALYLCASSLAGTGVTGELFFGEGSRLTVL.

V gene TRBV6-2 or TRBV6-3 combines with J gene TRBJ2-1, with D possibly matching TRBD2 (6 bases). Germline V gene lookup returns CDR1 MNHEY and CDR2 SVGEGT. The CDR3 extends over 15 amino acids. Trimming took 7 bases from V and 5 from J, leaving 18 bases between them. The DNA of the CDR3 is TGTGCCAGCAAGGTAACGGGAGTCCGGGACAATGAGCAGTTCTTC. Its translation is CASKVTGVRDNEQFF.

The V and J genes are TRBV30 and TRBJ1-1, with 8 bases fitting TRBD1. CDR3 length: 12 amino acids. With V trimmed by 5 bases and J by 6 bases, 5 bases remained unmatched. Per the germline V gene, CDR1 is GTSNPN and CDR2 is SVGIG (reference sequence). CDR3 sequence: CAWDRGTAEAFF. In DNA form, the CDR3 reads TGTGCCTGGGACAGGGGTACCGCTGAAGCTTTCTTT. The whole variable domain, filled in from reference TRBV30 and TRBJ1-1, reads SQTIHQWPATLVQPVGSPLSLECTVEGTSNPNLYWYRQAAGRGLQLLFYSVGIGQISSEVPQNLSASRPQDRQFILSSKKLLLSDSGFYLCAWDRGTAEAFFGQGTRLTVV.

The chain carries TRBV7-2 and TRBJ2-1, with 7 bases aligning to TRBD2. V gave up 1 base and J gave up 2 bases; unmatched junction bases: 2. CDR3 size: 15 residues. CDR1 SGHTA and CDR2 FQGNSA come from the germline V gene. This CDR3 reads CASSLEGLTYNEQFF. Written as DNA, the CDR3 is TGTGCCAGCAGCTTAGAGGGACTAACCTACAATGAGCAGTTCTTC.

The rearrangement joins TRBV2 to TRBJ2-3, with D perhaps matching TRBD1 or TRBD2 (6 bases each). Trimming took 7 bases from V and 2 from J, leaving 13 bases between them. The CDR3 contains 14 residues. Germline CDR1 SNHLY, CDR2 FYNNEI. The DNA for the CDR3 is TGTGCCAGCAATCCGGGGGCCTACACAGATACGCAGTATTTT. It encodes CASNPGAYTDTQYF.

This chain joins TRBV5-6 and TRBJ2-7; TRBD1 agrees at 9 bases. J gave up 7 bases and V 4 bases, and 9 bases lay outside the gene matches. The CDR3 has 14 amino acids. Germline CDR1 reads SGHDT; CDR2 reads YYEEEE. CDR3 bases: TGTGCCAGCAGCGAACTACAGGGGGCGGGGGAGCAGTACTTC. Encoded protein: CASSELQGAGEQYF.

This chain joins TRBV3-1 and TRBJ2-6, with D possibly TRBD1 on 5 matching bases. The CDR3 runs to 17 residues. V lost 0 bases and J lost 3, with 12 bases in between. From germline, CDR1 is LGHDT and CDR2 YNNKEL (reference sequence). The CDR3 nucleotides are TGTGCCAGCAGCCAAGATCTGTGGGGCCGTGGGGCCAACGTCCTGACTTTC. Protein: CASSQDLWGRGANVLTF.